This T cell receptor beta chain was identified in a study of CD8 T cells in Susac syndrome. In its sample, this clonotype was seen once. The RNA input was about 0.45 to 1 ug, and it was reverse transcribed with random hexamers. TCRdb itself ran the immunoSEQ multiplex PCR reads through MiXCR, one entry per CDR3 protein. This table holds about 190,000 distinct CDR3 sequences, more than 90% found once. This receptor was identified in a human donor with Susac syndrome. The sample was CD4+ T cells from PBMCs.

The DNA of the CDR3 is TGTGCCACCGACCCGGGACTACTGGCTCTCACAGATACGCAGTATTTT. This translates into CATDPGLLALTDTQYF. The rearrangement uses TRBV24-1 and TRBJ2-3, with 7 bases identical to TRBD2. CDR1 is KGHDR, CDR2 SFDVKD, per germline. V was pared by 9 bases and J by 2 bases, with 13 bases of the junction left unmatched. CDR3 length: 16 amino acids.